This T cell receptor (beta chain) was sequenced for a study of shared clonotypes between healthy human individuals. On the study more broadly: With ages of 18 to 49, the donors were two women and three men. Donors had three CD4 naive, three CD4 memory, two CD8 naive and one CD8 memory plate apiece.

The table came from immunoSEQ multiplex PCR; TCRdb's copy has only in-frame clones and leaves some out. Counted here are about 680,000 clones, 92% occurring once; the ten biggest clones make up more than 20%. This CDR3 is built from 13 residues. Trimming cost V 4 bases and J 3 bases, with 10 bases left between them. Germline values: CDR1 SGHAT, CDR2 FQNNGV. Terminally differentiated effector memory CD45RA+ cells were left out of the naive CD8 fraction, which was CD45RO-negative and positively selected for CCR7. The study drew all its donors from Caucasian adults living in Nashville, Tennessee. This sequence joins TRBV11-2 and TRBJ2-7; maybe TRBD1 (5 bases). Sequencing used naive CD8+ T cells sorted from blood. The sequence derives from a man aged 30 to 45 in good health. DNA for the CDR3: TGTGCCAGCAGCTCGACAGTTAACTACGAGCAGTACTTC. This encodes CASSSTVNYEQYF.